Listed below are T cell receptor beta chains from one sample, sequenced in a study of cytomegalovirus exposure and HLA in healthy donors. The method was immunoSEQ multiplex PCR; TCRdb's version includes in-frame clones alone and lacks a portion of them. Of about 38,000 clones listed, roughly 69% are singletons. The source material was PBMCs. The receptors were gathered from a man aged 25-45 years in good health and CMV-seronegative. Both conserved end residues are part of each CDR3. The size entry is marked missing in some rows and otherwise reads once, few, many or a size class.

>12|TRBV29-1|few|TRBJ1-2
CSGGQGDYGYTF
>14|TRBV29-1|few|TRBJ2-7
CSVEDPRVRYEQYF
>14|TRBV9|.|TRBJ2-7
CASSEGTRSYEQYF
>13|TRBV6-5|few|TRBJ1-1
CASRGTGVTEAFF
>19|TRBV7-9|.|TRBJ1-1
CASSPGPRTIKHDDTEAFF
>15|TRBV10-3|.|TRBJ1-1
CAISEGGQSYTEAFF
>16|TRBV5-4|.|TRBJ2-6
CASSSGQFSGANVLTF
>14|TRBV9|.|TRBJ2-5
CASSARTLRETQYF
>14|TRBV6-5|.|TRBJ2-7
CASSDRDSSYEQYF
>17|TRBV29-1|.|TRBJ1-1
CSARNRDNFRKNTEAFF
>16|TRBV4-2|.|TRBJ2-7
CASSQDSRDRVLGQYF
>14|TRBV5-6|.|TRBJ1-6
CASSSRDRDSPLHF
>15|TRBV29-1|.|TRBJ2-3
CSVRAGTGGPDTQYF
>13|TRBV28|once|TRBJ2-1
CASSQDRDNEQFF
>15|TRBV29-1|.|TRBJ2-5
CSVYSGTGMGGTQYF
>13|TRBV7-9|.|TRBJ1-1
CASSLFEVTEAFF
>18|TRBV5-8|.|TRBJ1-5
CASSLIITDRGSNQPQHF
>16|TRBV7-9|.|TRBJ2-1
CASSFSSGGDYNEQFF
>14|TRBV5-1|.|TRBJ2-1
CASSYWEGKNEQFF
>14|TRBV6-5|.|TRBJ1-3
CASSPAGNGNTIYF
>11|TRBV20-1|.|TRBJ1-5
CPKRGSQPQHF
>17|TRBV4-2|.|TRBJ2-6
CASRYGQLVGGANVLTF
>14|TRBV5-1|.|TRBJ1-4
CASSFGQGREKLFF
>14|TRBV7-6|.|TRBJ2-7
CASSLTGHRDEQYF
>14|TRBV28|.|TRBJ1-5
CASSQGLSNQPQHF
>14|TRBV6-1|few|TRBJ1-5
CASTPGQGNQPQHF